This T cell receptor (beta chain) is from a study of cytomegalovirus exposure and HLA in healthy donors. Study in general: The Caucasian-associated ancestry cluster held less than 85% of approximately 400 genotyped donors.

Primers: 60 Vbeta forward and 13 Jbeta reverse. TCRdb's table, derived via immunoSEQ multiplex PCR, lists solely in-frame clones and lacks some. The sample records about 200,000 clones, 79% being singletons. Unrecorded immune exposures were likely, despite nominal health at sampling. This TCR was recovered from a girl aged 5-17 years in good health and CMV-seropositive. The sample comprised PBMCs.

The CDR3: CASSFDGQQVYEQYF. The CDR3 DNA is TGCGCCAGCAGCTTCGATGGCCAGCAGGTCTACGAGCAGTACTTC. This chain connects TRBV5-1 to TRBJ2-7; the D is unclear. Looked up from germline, CDR1 is SGHRS and CDR2 is YFSETQ. This CDR3 spans 15 amino acids. V was pared by 2 bases and J by 3 bases, with 15 bases between.